This section outlines one T cell receptor beta chain sequence together with its context. Antigen unknown. The junction differs from germline at one of its ends, possibly a read error. The second PCR ran roughly 7 to 12 cycles with a sample-barcoded 5' primer and J-beta primers. Each CDR3 protein is one row after TCRdb ran MiXCR on the 5' RACE reads. The sample has about 1.6 million distinct CDR3 sequences; almost 35% are singletons. The data stem from a study of blood T cells in healthy people across ages. This CDR3 is 15 amino acids long. CDR1 is SGHTA, CDR2 FQGNSA, per germline. Study-wide points: TCR beta diversity, measured per million T cells, fell in a roughly linear way with age.

Each sample yielded at least 6.5 million isolated PBMCs. The sequenced sample consisted of blood. The chain has TRBV7-2 and TRBJ2-7, with unresolved D. The end of the DNA is better explained by TRBJ2-5, so the J call may be wrong. The source is a woman aged 30 to 39 in good health. The CDR3 reads CASSLSALSRETQYF. Here the CDR3 DNA reads TGCGCCAGCAGCTTATCTGCCCTTTCCAGGGAGACCCAGTACTTC.